This paragraph reports one T cell receptor beta chain. Trimming shortened V by 3 bases and J by 0 bases, and 18 bases separated the two germline ends. The CDR3 contains 17 residues. In germline, CDR1 is GTSNPN, CDR2 SVGIG (reference sequence). This record comes from a study of blood T cell repertoires in COVID-19. Assay used: immunoSEQ multiplex PCR; TCRdb lists only in-frame clones, some missing. The sample carries around 220,000 clones, about 86% recorded once. This chain links TRBV30 with TRBJ1-5; D is possibly TRBD1 (5 bases). The receptor was derived from a woman aged 45 to 65 with COVID-19, enrolled during active disease. The source material was peripheral blood. CDR3 sequence reads: CAWSLGGTAHSNQPQHF. The CDR3, as DNA: TGTGCCTGGAGCTTGGGCGGGACGGCCCATAGCAATCAGCCCCAGCATTTT. The full variable domain, completed using reference TRBV30 and TRBJ1-5, is SQTIHQWPATLVQPVGSPLSLECTVEGTSNPNLYWYRQAAGRGLQLLFYSVGIGQISSEVPQNLSASRPQDRQFILSSKKLLLSDSGFYLCAWSLGGTAHSNQPQHFGDGTRLSIL.